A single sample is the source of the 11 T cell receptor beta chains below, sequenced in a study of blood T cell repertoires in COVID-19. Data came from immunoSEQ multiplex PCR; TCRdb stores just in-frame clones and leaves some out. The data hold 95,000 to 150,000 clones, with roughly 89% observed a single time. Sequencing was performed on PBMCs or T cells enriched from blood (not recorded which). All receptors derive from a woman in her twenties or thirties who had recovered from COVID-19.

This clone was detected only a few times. The CDR3 nucleotides are TGTGCCAGCAGTTCATCGGGAGACAGTAGCAATCAGCCCCAGCATTTT. This encodes CASSSSGDSSNQPQHF. J is TRBJ1-5 and V is TRBV28, with D possibly matching TRBD1 (5 bases). The V and J ends lost 4 bases and 0 bases respectively, with 13 bases between them. There are 16 residues in the CDR3. Germline V gives CDR1 MDHEN, CDR2 SYDVKM.

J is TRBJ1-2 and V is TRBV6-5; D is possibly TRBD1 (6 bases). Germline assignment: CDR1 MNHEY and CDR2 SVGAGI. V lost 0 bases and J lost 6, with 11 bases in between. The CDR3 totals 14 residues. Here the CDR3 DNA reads TGTGCCAGCAGTTACTCGAGGGGGTTCGATGGCTACACCTTC. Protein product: CASSYSRGFDGYTF.

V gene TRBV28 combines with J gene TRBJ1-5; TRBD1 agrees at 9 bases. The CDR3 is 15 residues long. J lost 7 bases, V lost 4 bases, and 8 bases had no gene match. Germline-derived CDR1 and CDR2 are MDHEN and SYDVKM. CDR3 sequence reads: CASSSTGGLGQPQHF. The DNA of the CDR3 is TGTGCCAGCAGTTCTACAGGGGGCCTAGGGCAGCCCCAGCATTTT.

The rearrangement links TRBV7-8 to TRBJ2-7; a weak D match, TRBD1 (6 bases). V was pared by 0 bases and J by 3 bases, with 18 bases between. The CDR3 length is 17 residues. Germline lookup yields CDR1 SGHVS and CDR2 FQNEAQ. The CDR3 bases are TGTGCCAGCAGCTTAGCCCCGCGACTGGGCAGGGGCTACGAGCAGTACTTC. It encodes CASSLAPRLGRGYEQYF.

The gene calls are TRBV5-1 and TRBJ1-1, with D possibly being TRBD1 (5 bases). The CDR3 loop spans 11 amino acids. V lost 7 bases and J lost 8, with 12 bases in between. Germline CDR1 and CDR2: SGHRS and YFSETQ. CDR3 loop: CASADPGEAFF. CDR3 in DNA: TGCGCCAGCGCTGATCCAGGGGAAGCTTTCTTT.

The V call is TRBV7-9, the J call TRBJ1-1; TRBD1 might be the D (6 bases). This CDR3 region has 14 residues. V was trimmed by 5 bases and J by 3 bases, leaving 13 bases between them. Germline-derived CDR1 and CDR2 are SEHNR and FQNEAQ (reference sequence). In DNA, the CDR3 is TGTGCCAGCAGCCCACGGGGGGGCGACACTGAAGCTTTCTTT. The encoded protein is CASSPRGGDTEAFF.

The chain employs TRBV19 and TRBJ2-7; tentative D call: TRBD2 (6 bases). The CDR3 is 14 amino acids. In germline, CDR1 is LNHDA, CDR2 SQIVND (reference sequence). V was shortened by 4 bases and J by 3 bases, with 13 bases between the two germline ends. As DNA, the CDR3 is TGTGCCAGTAGTACCCGGGGGTCTGACTACGAGCAGTACTTC. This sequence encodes CASSTRGSDYEQYF.

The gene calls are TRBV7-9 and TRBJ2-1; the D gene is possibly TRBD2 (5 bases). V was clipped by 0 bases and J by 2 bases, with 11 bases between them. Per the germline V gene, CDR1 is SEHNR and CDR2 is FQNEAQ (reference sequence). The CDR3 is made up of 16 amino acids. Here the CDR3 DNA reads TGTGCCAGCAGCTTAGCGCAGAGCGGACCCTACAATGAGCAGTTCTTC. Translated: CASSLAQSGPYNEQFF.

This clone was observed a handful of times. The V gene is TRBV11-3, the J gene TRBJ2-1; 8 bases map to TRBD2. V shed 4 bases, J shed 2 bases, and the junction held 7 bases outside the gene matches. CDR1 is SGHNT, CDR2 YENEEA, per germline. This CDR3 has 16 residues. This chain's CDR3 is CASSSLGLGAYNEQFF. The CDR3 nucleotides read TGTGCCAGCAGCTCGCTGGGACTAGGGGCCTACAATGAGCAGTTCTTC.

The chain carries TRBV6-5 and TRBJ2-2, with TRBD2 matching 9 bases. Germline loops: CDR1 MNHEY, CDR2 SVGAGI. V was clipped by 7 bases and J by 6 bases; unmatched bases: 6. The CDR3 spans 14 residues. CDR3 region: CASTASGEAGELFF. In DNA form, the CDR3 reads TGTGCCAGCACCGCTAGCGGGGAGGCCGGGGAGCTGTTTTTT.

In DNA form, the CDR3 reads TGTGCCAGCAGCCACGGCGGGAGCTCCTACGAGCAGTACTTC. This gives the protein CASSHGGSSYEQYF. The J gene is TRBJ2-7, the V gene TRBV4-2; TRBD2 matches 7 bases. V lost 3 bases, J lost 0 bases, and 2 bases stayed unmatched. Germline V gives CDR1 LGHNA, CDR2 YNFKEQ. The CDR3 loop spans 14 amino acids.